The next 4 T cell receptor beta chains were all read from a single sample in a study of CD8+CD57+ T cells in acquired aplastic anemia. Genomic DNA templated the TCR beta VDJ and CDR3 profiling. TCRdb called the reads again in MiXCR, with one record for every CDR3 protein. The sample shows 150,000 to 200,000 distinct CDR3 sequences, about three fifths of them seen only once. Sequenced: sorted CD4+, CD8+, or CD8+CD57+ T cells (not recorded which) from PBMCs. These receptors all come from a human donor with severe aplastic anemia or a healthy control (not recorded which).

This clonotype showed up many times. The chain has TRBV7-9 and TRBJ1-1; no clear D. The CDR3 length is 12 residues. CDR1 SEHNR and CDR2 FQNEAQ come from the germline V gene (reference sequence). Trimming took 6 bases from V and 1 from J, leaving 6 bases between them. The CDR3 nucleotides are TGTGCCAGCAGGTCCTCGAACACTGAAGCTTTCTTT. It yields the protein CASRSSNTEAFF.

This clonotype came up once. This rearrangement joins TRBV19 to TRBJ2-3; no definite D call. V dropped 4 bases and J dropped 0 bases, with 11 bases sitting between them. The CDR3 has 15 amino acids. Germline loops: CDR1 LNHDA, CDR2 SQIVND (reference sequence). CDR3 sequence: CASSTWTVSTDTQYF. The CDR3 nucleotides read TGTGCCAGTAGTACTTGGACGGTCAGCACAGATACGCAGTATTTT.

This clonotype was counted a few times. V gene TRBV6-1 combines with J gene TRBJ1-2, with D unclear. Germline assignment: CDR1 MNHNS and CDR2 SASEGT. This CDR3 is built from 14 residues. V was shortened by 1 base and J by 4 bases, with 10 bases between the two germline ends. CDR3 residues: CASSEGGAPYGYTF. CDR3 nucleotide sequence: TGTGCCAGCAGTGAAGGGGGAGCCCCCTATGGCTACACCTTC.

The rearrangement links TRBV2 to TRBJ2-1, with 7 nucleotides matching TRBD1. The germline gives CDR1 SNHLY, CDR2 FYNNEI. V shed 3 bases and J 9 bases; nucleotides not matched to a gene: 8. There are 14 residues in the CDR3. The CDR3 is CASSDQGVRGEQFF. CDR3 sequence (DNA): TGTGCCAGCAGTGACCAGGGGGTGAGGGGTGAGCAGTTCTTC.